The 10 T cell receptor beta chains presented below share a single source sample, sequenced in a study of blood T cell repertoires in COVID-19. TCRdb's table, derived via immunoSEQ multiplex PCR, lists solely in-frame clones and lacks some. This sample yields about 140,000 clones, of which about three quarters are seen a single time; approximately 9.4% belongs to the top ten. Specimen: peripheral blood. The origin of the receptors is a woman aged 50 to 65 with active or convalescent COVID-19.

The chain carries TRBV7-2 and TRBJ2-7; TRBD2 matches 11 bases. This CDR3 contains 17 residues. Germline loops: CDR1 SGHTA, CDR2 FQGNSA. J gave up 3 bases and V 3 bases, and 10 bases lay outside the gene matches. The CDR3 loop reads CASSFVPTSGVLYEQYF. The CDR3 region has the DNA TGTGCCAGCAGCTTCGTTCCGACTAGCGGGGTACTCTACGAGCAGTACTTC.

The CDR3 sequence: CASSEGVGQGQLFF. The CDR3 DNA follows: TGTGCCAGCAGTGAAGGTGTGGGACAGGGGCAACTGTTTTTT. The chain uses TRBV6-1 and TRBJ1-4, with 10 nucleotides matching TRBD1. Germline V gene lookup returns CDR1 MNHNS and CDR2 SASEGT. V lost 1 base, J lost 12 bases, and 5 bases stayed unmatched. The CDR3 extends over 14 amino acids.

Here the CDR3 DNA reads TGTGCCAGCAGTGGCTCCCGGGACAGGTCCCAAGAGACCCAGTACTTC. Translating it yields CASSGSRDRSQETQYF. The chain has TRBV6-1 and TRBJ2-5, with 8 nucleotides matching TRBD1. Germline V lookup: CDR1 MNHNS, CDR2 SASEGT. The CDR3 spans 16 residues. The V segment lost 4 bases and the J segment 1 base; nucleotides outside the gene matches: 8.

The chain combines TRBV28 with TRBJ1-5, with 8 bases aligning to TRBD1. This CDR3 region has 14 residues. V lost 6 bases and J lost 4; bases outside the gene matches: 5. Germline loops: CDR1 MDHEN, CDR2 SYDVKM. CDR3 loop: CASRSGGANQPQHF. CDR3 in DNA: TGTGCCAGCAGGTCAGGGGGCGCGAATCAGCCCCAGCATTTT.

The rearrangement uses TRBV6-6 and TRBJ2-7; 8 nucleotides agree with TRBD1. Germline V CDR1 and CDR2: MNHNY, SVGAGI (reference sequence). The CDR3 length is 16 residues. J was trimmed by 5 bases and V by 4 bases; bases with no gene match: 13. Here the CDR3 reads CASSSADRELVNEQYF. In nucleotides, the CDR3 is TGTGCCAGCAGTTCTGCGGACAGGGAACTCGTAAACGAGCAGTACTTC.

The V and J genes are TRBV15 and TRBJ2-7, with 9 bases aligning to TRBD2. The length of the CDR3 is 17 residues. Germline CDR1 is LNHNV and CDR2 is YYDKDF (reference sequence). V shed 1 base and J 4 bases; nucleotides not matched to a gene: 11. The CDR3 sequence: CATSRGLGTSRSYEQYF. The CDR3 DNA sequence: TGTGCCACCAGCAGAGGCTTGGGGACTAGCCGATCTTACGAGCAGTACTTC.

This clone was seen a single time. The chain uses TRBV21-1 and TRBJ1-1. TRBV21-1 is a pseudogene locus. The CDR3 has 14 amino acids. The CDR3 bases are TGTGCCAGCAGCAAAGTATGGGGAGGGGCCGAAGCTTTCTTT. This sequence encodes CASSKVWGGAEAFF.

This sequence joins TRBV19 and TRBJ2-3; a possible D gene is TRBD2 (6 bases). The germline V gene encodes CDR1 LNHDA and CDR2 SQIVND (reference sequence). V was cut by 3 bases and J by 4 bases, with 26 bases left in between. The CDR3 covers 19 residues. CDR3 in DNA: TGTGCCAGTAGTATTGGCTGGTATCGGGTCCGACTAGACGCAGATACGCAGTATTTT. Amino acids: CASSIGWYRVRLDADTQYF.

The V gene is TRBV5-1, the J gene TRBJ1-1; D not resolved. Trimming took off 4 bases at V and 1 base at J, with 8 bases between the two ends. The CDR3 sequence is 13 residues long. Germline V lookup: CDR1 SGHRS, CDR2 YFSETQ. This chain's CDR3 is CASSPSGNTEAFF. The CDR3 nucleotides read TGCGCCAGCAGCCCATCAGGGAACACTGAAGCTTTCTTT.

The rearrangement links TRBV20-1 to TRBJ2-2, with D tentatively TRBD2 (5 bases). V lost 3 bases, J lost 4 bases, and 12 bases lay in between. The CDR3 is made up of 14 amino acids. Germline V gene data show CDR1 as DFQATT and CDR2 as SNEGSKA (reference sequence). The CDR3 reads CSASRASLTGELFF. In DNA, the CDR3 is TGCAGTGCTAGTCGGGCTAGCCTCACCGGGGAGCTGTTTTTT.